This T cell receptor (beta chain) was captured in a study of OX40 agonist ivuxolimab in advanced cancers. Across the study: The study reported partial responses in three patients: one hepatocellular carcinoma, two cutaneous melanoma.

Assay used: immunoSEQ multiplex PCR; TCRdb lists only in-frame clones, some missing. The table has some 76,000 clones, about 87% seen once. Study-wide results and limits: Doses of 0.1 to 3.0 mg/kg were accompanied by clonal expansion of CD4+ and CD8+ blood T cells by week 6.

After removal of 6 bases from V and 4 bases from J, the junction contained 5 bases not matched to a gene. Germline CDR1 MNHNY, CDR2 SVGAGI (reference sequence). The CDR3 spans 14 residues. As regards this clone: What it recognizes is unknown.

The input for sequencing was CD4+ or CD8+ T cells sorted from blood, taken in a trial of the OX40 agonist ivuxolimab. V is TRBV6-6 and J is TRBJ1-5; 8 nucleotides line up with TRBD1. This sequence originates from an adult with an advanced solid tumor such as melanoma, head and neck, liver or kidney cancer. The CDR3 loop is CASRLTGENQPQHF. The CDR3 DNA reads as TGTGCCAGCAGGCTGACAGGGGAAAATCAGCCCCAGCATTTT.